This paragraph covers one TCR beta chain sequence. The antigen is not known. This sample was taken from a study of T cell responses to AZD1222 COVID-19 vaccine. Produced via immunoSEQ multiplex PCR; TCRdb's table is partial and in-frame only. The repertoire includes around 130,000 clones, approximately 88% of them detected once, and under 20% sits in the top ten. Broader study findings: Baseline antibody screening turned up just a handful of seropositive AZD1222 recipients. In a largely white British group with more females than males, clonal diversity was possibly underestimated.

The sequences come from peripheral blood, collected on day 0 of MenACWY control vaccination. The sequence came from an adult in good health.

This CDR3 reads CASRTQGVYGGELFF. In DNA form, the CDR3 reads TGTGCCAGCAGGACTCAGGGGGTTTACGGCGGGGAGCTGTTTTTT. The chain joins TRBV6-5 to TRBJ2-2, with 7 positions matching TRBD1. The CDR3 totals 15 residues. Germline V CDR1 and CDR2: MNHEY, SVGAGI. The V segment lost 6 bases and the J segment 7 bases; nucleotides outside the gene matches: 11.